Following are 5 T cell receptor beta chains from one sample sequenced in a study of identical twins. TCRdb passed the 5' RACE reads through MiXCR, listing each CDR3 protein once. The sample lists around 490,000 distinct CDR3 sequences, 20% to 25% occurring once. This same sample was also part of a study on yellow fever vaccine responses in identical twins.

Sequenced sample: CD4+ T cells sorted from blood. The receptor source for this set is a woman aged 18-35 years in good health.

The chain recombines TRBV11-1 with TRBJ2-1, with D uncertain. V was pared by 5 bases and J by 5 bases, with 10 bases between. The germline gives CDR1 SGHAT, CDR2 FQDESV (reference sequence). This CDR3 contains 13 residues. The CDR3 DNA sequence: TGTGCCAGCAGCCCCCCCCCGAACAATGAGCAGTTCTTC. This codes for CASSPPPNNEQFF. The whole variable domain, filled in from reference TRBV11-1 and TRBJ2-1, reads EAEVAQSPRYKITEKSQAVAFWCDPISGHATLYWYRQILGQGPELLVQFQDESVVDDSQLPKDRFSAERLKGVDSTLKIQPAELGDSAMYLCASSPPPNNEQFFGPGTRLTVL.

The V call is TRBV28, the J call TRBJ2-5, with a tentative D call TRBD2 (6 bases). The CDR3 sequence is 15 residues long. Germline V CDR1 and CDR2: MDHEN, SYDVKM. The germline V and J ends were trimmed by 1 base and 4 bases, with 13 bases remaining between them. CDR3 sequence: CASSLSGGNGETQYF. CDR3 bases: TGTGCCAGCAGTTTATCTGGCGGGAATGGAGAGACCCAGTACTTC.

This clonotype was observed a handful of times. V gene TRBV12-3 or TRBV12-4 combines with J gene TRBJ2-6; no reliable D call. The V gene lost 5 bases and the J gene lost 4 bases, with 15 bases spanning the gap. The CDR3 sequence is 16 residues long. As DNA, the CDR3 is TGTGCCAGCAGTCAGCAAGCCTTCTCAGGGGCCAACGTCCTGACTTTC. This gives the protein CASSQQAFSGANVLTF.

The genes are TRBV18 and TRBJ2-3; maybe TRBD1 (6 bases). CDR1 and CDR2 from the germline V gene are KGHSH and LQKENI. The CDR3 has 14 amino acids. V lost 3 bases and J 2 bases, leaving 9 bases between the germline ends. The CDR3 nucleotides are TGTGCCAGCTCACCCAGGACAGACACAGATACGCAGTATTTT. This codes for CASSPRTDTDTQYF. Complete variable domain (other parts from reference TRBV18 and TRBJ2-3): NAGVMQNPRHLVRRRGQEARLRCSPMKGHSHVYWYRQLPEEGLKFMVYLQKENIIDESGMPKERFSAEFPKEGPSILRIQQVVRGDSAAYFCASSPRTDTDTQYFGPGTRLTVL.

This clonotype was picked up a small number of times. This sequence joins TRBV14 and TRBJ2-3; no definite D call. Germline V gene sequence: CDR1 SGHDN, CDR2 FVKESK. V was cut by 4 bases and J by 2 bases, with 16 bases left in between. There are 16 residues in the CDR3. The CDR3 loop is CASSPLGHLLTDTQYF. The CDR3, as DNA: TGTGCCAGCAGCCCATTGGGTCACCTACTCACAGATACGCAGTATTTT. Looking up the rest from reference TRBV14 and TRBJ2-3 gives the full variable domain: EAGVTQFPSHSVIEKGQTVTLRCDPISGHDNLYWYRRVMGKEIKFLLHFVKESKQDESGMPNNRFLAERTGGTYSTLKVQPAELEDSGVYFCASSPLGHLLTDTQYFGPGTRLTVL.